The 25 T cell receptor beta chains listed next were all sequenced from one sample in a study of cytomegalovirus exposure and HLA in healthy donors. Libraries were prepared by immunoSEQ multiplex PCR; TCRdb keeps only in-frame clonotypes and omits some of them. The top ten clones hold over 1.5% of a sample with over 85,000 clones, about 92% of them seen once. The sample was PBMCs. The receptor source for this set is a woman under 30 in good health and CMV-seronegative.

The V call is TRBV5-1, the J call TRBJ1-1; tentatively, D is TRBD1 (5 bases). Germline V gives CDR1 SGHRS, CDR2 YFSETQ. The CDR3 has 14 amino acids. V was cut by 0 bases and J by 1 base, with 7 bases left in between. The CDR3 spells CASSLERGNTEAFF. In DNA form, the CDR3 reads TGCGCCAGCAGCTTGGAAAGGGGGAACACTGAAGCTTTCTTT.

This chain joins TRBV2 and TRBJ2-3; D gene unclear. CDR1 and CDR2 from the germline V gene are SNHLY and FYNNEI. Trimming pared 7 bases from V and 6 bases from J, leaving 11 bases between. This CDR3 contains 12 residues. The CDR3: CASMERSDTQYF. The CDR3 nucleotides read TGTGCCAGCATGGAGAGGAGTGATACGCAGTATTTT.

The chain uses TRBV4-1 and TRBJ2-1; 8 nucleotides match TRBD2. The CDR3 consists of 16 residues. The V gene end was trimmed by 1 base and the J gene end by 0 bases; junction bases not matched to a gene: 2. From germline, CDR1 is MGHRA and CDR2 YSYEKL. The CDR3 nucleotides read TGCGCCAGCAGCCAAGCGGGGGGGCCCTCCTACAATGAGCAGTTCTTC. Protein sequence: CASSQAGGPSYNEQFF.

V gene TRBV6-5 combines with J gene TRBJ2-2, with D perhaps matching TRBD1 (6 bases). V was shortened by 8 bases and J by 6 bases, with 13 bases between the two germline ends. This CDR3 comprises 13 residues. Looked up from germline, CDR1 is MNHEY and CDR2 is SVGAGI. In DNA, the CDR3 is TGTGCCAGCGTAGCCAGGGGTTCCGGGGAGCTGTTTTTT. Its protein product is CASVARGSGELFF.

In DNA form, the CDR3 reads TGCGCCAGCGGAACAGGGACTACTAACTATGGCTACACCTTC. This translates into CASGTGTTNYGYTF. This sequence joins TRBV5-1 and TRBJ1-2; D may be TRBD1 (6 bases). The CDR3 is made up of 14 amino acids. Germline CDR1 and CDR2: SGHRS and YFSETQ. V was clipped by 7 bases and J by 0 bases, with 13 bases between them.

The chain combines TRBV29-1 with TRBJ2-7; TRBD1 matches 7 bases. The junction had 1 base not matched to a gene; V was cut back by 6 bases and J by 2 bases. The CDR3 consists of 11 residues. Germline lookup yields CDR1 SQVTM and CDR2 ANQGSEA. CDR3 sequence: CSVGTAYEQYF. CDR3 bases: TGCAGCGTCGGGACAGCCTACGAGCAGTACTTC.

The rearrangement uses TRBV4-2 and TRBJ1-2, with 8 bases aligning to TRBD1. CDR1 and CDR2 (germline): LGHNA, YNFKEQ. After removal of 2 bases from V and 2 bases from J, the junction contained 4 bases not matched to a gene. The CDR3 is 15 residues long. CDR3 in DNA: TGTGCCAGCAGCCAAAACAGGGGGAAAAACTATGGCTACACCTTC. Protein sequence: CASSQNRGKNYGYTF.

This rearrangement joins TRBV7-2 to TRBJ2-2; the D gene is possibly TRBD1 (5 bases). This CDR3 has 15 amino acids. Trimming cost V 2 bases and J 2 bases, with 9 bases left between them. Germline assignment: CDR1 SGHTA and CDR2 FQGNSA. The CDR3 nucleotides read TGTGCCAGCAGCTTAAACAGGCCAAACACCGGGGAGCTGTTTTTT. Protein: CASSLNRPNTGELFF.

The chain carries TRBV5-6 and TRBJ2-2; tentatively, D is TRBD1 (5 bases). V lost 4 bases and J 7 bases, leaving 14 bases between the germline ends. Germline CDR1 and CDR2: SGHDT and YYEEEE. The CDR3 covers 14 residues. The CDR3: CASSEYTGNGELFF. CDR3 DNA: TGTGCCAGCAGCGAATATACAGGAAACGGGGAGCTGTTTTTT.

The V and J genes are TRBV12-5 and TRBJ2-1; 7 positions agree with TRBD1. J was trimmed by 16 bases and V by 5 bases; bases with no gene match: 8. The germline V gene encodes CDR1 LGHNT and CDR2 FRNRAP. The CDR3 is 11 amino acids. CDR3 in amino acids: CASGTGTENFF. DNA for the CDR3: TGTGCTAGTGGTACCGGGACAGAAAATTTCTTC.

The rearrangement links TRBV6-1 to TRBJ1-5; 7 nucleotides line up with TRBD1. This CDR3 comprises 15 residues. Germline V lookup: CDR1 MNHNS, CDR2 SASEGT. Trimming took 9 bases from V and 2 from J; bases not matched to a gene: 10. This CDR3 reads CASTEGQIRNQPQHF. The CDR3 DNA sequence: TGTGCCAGTACCGAGGGACAGATCCGCAATCAGCCCCAGCATTTT.

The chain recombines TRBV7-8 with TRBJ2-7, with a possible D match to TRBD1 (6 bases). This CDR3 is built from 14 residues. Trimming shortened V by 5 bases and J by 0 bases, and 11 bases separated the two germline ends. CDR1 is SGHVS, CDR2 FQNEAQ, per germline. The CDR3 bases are TGTGCCAGCAGCACGTCAGGGGCCTCCTACGAGCAGTACTTC. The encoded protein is CASSTSGASYEQYF.

CDR3 nucleotides: TGTGCCAGCAACCCAGGGGACACCGGGGAGCTGTTTTTT. Translation: CASNPGDTGELFF. V usage is TRBV6-1 and J usage is TRBJ2-2, with a weak D call TRBD1 (6 bases). V was clipped by 7 bases and J by 3 bases, with 9 bases between them. Germline V gene sequence: CDR1 MNHNS, CDR2 SASEGT. The CDR3 is 13 residues long.

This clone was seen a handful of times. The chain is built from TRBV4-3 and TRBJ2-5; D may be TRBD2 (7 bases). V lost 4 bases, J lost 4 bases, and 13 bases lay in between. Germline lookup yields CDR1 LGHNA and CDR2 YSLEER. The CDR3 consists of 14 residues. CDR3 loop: CASSRGGEAETQYF. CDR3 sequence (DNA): TGCGCCAGCAGCCGGGGGGGCGAGGCAGAGACCCAGTACTTC.

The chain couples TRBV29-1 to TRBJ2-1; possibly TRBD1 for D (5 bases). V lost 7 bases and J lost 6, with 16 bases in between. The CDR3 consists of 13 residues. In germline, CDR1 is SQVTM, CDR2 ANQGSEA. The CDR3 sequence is CSGRAGLSNEQFF. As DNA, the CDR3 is TGCAGCGGCCGGGCAGGGTTGAGCAATGAGCAGTTCTTC.

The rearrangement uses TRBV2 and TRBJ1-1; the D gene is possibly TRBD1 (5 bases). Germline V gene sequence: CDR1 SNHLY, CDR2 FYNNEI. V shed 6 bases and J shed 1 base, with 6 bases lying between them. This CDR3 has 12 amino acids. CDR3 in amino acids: CASRDKNTEAFF. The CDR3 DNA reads TGTGCCAGCAGGGACAAGAACACTGAAGCTTTCTTT.

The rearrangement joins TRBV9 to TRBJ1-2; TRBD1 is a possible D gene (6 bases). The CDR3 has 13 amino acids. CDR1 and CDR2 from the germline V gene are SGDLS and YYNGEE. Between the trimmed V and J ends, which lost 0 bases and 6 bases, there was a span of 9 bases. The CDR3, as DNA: TGTGCCAGCAGCGTAGGACAGGTCAATGGCTACACCTTC. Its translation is CASSVGQVNGYTF.

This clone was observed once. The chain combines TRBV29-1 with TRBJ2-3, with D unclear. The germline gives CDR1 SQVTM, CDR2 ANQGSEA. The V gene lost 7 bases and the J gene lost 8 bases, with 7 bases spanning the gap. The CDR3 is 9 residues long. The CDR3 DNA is TGCAGCGCCCGGGTTACGCAGTATTTT. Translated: CSARVTQYF.

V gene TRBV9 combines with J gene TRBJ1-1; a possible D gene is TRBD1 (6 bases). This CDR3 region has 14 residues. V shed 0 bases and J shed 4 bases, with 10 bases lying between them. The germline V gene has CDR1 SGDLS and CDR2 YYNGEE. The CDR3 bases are TGTGCCAGCAGCGTAGGACAGGCGGGCACTGAAGCTTTCTTT. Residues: CASSVGQAGTEAFF.

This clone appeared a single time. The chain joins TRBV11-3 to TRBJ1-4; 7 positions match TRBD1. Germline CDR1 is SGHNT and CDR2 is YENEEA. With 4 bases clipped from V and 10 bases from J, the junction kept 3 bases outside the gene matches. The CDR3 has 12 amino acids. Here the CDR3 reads CASSSQGGKLFF. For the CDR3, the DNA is TGTGCCAGCAGCTCCCAGGGGGGAAAACTGTTTTTT.

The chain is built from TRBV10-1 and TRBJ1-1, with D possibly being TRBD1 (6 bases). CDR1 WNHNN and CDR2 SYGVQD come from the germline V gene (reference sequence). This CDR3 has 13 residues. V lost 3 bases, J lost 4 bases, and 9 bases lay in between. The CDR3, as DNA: TGCGCCAGCAGTGAAGGGGGGGGCACTGAAGCTTTCTTT. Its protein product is CASSEGGGTEAFF.

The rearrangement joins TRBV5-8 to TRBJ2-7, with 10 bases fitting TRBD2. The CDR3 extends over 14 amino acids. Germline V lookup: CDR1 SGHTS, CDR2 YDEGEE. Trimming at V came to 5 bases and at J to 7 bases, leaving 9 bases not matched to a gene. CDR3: CASRISSGSVEQYF. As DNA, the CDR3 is TGTGCCAGCAGGATTTCTAGCGGGAGTGTTGAGCAGTACTTC.

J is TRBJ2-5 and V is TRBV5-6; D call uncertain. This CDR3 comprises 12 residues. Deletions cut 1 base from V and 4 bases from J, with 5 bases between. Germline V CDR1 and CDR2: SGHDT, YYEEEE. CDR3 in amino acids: CASSLFGETQYF. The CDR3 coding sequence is TGTGCCAGCAGCTTGTTCGGAGAGACCCAGTACTTC.

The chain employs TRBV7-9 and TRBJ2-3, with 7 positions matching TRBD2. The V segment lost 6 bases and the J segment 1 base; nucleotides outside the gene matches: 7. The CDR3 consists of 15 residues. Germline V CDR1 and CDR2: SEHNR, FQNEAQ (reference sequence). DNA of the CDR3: TGTGCCAGCAGTTCACTAGCGCTCGGCACAGATACGCAGTATTTT. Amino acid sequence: CASSSLALGTDTQYF. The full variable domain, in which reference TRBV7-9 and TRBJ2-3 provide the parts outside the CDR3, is DTGVSQNPRHKITKRGQNVTFRCDPISEHNRLYWYRQTLGQGPEFLTYFQNEAQLEKSRLLSDRFSAERPKGSFSTLEIQRTEQGDSAMYLCASSSLALGTDTQYFGPGTRLTVL.

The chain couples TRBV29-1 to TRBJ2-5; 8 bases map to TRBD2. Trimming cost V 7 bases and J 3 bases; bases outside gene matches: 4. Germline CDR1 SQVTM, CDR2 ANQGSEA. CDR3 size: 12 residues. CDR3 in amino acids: CSALAAEETQYF. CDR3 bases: TGCAGCGCACTAGCGGCTGAAGAGACCCAGTACTTC.